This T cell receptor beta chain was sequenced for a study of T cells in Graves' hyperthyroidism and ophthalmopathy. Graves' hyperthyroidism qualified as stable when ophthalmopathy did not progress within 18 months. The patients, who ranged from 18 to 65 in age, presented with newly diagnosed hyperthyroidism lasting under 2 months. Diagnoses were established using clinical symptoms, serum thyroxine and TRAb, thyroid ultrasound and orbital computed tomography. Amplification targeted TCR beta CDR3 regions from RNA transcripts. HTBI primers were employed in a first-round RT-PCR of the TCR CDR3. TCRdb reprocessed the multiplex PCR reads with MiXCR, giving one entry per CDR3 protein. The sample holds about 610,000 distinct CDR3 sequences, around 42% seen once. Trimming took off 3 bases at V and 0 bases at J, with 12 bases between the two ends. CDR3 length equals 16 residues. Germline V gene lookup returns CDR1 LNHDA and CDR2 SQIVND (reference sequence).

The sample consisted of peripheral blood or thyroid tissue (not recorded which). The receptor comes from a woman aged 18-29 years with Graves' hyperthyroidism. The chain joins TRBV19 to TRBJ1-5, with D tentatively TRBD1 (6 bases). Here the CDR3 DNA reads TGTGCCAGTAGTATTCACACAGGGTATAGCAATCAGCCCCAGCATTTT. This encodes CASSIHTGYSNQPQHF. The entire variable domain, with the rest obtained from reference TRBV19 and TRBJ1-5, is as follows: DGGITQSPKYLFRKEGQNVTLSCEQNLNHDAMYWYRQDPGQGLRLIYYSQIVNDFQKGDIAEGYSVSREKKESFPLTVTSAQKNPTAFYLCASSIHTGYSNQPQHFGDGTRLSIL.